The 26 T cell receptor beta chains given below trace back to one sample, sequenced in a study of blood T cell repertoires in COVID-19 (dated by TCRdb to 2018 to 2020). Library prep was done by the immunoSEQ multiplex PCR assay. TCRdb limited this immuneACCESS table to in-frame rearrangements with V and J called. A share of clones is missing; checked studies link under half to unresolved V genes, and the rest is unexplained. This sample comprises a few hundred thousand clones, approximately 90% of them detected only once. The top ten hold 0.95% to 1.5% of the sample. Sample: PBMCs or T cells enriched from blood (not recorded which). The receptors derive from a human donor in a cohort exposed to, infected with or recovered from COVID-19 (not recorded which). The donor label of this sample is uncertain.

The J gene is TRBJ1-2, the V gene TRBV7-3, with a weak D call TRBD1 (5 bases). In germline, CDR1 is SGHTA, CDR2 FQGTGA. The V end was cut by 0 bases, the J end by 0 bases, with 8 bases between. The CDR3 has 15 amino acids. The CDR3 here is CASSLTAGSNYGYTF. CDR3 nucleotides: TGTGCCAGCAGCTTAACGGCAGGGTCTAACTATGGCTACACCTTC.

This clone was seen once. CDR3: CASSLVAGTYEQYF. CDR3 bases: TGTGCCAGCAGCTTGGTTGCAGGAACCTACGAGCAGTACTTC. The V and J genes are TRBV5-4 and TRBJ2-7, with D unclear. Germline V gives CDR1 SGHNT, CDR2 YYREEE (reference sequence). The CDR3 totals 14 residues. The V gene lost 0 bases and the J gene lost 2 bases, with 9 bases spanning the gap.

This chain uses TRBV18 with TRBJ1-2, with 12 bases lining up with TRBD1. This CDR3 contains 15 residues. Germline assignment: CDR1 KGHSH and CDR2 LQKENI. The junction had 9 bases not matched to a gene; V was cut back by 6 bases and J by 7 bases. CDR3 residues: CASSPGGQGAVGYTF. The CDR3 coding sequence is TGTGCCAGCTCGCCAGGGGGACAGGGGGCTGTTGGCTACACCTTC.

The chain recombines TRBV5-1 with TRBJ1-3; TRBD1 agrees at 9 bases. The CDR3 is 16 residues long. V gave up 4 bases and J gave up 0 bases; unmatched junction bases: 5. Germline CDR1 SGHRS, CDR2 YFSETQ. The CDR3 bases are TGCGCCAGCAGCCGGGACAGGGTGCCCTCTGGAAACACCATATATTTT. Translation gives CASSRDRVPSGNTIYF.

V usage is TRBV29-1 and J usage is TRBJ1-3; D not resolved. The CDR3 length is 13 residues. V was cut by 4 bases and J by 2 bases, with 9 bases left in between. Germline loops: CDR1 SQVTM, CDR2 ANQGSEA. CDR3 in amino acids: CSVARSAGNTIYF. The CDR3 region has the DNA TGCAGCGTTGCAAGGAGCGCTGGAAACACCATATATTTT.

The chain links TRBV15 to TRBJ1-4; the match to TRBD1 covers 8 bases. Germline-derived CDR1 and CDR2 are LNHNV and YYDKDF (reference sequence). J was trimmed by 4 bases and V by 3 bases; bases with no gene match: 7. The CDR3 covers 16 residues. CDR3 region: CATSSAKDRVNEKLFF. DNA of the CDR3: TGTGCCACCAGCAGTGCTAAGGACAGGGTTAATGAAAAACTGTTTTTT.

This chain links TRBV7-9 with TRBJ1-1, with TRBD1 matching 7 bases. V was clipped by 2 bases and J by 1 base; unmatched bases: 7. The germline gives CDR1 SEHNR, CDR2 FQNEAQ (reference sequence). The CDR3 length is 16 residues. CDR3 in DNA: TGTGCCAGCAGCTTATACAGGGGTAGAGGGAACACTGAAGCTTTCTTT. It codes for CASSLYRGRGNTEAFF.

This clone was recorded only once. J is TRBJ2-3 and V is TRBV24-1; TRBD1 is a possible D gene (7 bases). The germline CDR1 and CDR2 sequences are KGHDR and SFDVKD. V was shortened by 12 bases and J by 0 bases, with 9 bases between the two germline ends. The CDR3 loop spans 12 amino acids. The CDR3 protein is CAAGQSTDTQYF. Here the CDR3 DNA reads TGTGCCGCGGGACAGAGCACAGATACGCAGTATTTT.

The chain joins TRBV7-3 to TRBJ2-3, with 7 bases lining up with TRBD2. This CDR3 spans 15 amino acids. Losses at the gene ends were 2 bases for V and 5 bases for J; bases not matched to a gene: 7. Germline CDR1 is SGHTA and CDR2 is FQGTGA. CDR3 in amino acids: CASSLDGGRGDTQYF. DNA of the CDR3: TGTGCCAGCAGCTTAGACGGGGGGAGAGGAGATACGCAGTATTTT. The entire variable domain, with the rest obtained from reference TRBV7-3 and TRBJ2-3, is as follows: GAGVSQTPSNKVTEKGKYVELRCDPISGHTALYWYRQSLGQGPEFLIYFQGTGAADDSGLPNDRFFAVRPEGSVSTLKIQRTERGDSAVYLCASSLDGGRGDTQYFGPGTRLTVL.

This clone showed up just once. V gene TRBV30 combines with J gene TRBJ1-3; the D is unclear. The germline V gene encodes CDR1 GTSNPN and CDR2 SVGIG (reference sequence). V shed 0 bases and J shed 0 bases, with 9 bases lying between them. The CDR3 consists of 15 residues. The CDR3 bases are TGTGCCTGGAGTGTAAGCACGAGCTCTGGAAACACCATATATTTT. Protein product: CAWSVSTSSGNTIYF.

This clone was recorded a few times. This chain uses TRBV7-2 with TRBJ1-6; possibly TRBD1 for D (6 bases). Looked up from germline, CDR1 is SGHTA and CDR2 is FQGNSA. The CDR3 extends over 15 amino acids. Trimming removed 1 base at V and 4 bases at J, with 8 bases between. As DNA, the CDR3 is TGTGCCAGCAGCTTAGTAGGGGGTTATAATTCACCCCTCCACTTT. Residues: CASSLVGGYNSPLHF.

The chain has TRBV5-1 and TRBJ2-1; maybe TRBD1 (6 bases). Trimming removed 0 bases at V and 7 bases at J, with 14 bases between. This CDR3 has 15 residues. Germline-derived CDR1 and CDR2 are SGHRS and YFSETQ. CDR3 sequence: CASSLASWTANEQFF. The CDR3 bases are TGCGCCAGCAGCTTGGCCTCCTGGACAGCAAATGAGCAGTTCTTC.

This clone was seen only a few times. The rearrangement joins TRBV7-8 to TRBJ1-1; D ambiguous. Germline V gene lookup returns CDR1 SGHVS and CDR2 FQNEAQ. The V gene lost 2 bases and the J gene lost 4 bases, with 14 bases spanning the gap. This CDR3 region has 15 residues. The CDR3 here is CASSLTITRATEAFF. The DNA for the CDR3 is TGTGCCAGCAGCTTAACGATAACGAGGGCCACTGAAGCTTTCTTT.

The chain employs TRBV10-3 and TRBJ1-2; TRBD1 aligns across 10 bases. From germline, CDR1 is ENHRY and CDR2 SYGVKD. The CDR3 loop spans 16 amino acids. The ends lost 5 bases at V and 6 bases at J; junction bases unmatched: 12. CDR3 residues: CAISLGQGVISDGYTF. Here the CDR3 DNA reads TGTGCCATCAGTCTCGGACAGGGGGTCATATCCGATGGCTACACCTTC.

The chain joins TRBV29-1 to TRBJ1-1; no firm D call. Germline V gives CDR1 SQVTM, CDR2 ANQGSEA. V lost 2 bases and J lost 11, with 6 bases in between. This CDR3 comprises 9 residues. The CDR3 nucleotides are TGCAGCGTTGAACCCCCGGCTTTCTTT. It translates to CSVEPPAFF.

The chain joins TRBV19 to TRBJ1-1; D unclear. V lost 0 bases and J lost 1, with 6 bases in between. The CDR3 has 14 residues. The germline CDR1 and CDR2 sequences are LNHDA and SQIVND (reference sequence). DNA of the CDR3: TGTGCCAGTAGTATAGATGAGGGGAACACTGAAGCTTTCTTT. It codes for CASSIDEGNTEAFF.

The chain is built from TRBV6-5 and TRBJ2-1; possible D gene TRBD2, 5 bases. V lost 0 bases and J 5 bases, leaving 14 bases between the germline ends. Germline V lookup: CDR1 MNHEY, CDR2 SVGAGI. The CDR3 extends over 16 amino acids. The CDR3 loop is CASSYSIGERDNEQFF. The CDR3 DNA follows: TGTGCCAGCAGTTACTCTATCGGGGAACGGGACAATGAGCAGTTCTTC.

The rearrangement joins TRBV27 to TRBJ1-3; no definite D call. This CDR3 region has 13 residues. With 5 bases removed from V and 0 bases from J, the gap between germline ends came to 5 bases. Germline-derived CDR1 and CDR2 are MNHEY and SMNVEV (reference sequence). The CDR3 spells CASSPFSGNTIYF. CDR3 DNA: TGTGCCAGCAGTCCTTTCTCTGGAAACACCATATATTTT.

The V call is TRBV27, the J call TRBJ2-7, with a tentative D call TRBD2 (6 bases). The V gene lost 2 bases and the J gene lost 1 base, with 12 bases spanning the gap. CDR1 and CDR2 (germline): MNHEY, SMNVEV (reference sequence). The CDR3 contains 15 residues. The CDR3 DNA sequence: TGTGCCAGCAGTTTAGTCGGTGGGGGGTCCTACGAGCAGTACTTC. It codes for CASSLVGGGSYEQYF.

This CDR3 is CASSPRPGTQYF. As DNA, the CDR3 is TGTGCCAGCAGCCCTAGACCCGGTACGCAGTATTTT. This chain connects TRBV9 to TRBJ2-3, with D unclear. The V gene's germline CDR1 is SGDLS and CDR2 YYNGEE. This CDR3 has 12 amino acids. Trimming took off 4 bases at V and 8 bases at J, with 11 bases between the two ends.

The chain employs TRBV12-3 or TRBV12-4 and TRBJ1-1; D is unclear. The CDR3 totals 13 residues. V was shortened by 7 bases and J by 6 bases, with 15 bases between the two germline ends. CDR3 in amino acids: CASTLREGSEAFF. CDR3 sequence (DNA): TGTGCCAGCACCCTCCGGGAAGGGTCTGAAGCTTTCTTT.

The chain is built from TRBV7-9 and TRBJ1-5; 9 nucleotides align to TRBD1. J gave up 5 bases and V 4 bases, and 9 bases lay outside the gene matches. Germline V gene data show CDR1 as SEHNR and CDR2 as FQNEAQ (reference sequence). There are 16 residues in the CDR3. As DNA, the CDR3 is TGTGCCAGCAGCTCATCGGGACAGGGCCAAGATCAGCCCCAGCATTTT. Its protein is CASSSSGQGQDQPQHF.

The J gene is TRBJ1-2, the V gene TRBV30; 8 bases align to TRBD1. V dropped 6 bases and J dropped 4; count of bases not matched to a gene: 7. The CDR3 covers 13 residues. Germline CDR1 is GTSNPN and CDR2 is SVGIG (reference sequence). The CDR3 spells CACQGARGYGYTF. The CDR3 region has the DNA TGTGCCTGCCAGGGGGCGCGGGGCTATGGCTACACCTTC.

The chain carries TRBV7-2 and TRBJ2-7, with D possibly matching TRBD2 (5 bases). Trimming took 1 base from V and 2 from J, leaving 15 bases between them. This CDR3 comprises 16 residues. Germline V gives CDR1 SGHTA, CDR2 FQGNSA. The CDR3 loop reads CASSLGDPAAAYEQYF. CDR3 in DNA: TGTGCCAGCAGCTTAGGAGATCCCGCAGCGGCCTACGAGCAGTACTTC.

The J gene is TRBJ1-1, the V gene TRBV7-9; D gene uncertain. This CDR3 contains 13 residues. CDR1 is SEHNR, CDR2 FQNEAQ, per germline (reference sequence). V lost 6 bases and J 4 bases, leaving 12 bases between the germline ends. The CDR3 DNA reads TGTGCCAGCAGGTCGGGGTTGGGCACTGAAGCTTTCTTT. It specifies CASRSGLGTEAFF. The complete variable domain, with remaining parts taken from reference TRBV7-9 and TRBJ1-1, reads DTGVSQNPRHKITKRGQNVTFRCDPISEHNRLYWYRQTLGQGPEFLTYFQNEAQLEKSRLLSDRFSAERPKGSFSTLEIQRTEQGDSAMYLCASRSGLGTEAFFGQGTRLTVV.

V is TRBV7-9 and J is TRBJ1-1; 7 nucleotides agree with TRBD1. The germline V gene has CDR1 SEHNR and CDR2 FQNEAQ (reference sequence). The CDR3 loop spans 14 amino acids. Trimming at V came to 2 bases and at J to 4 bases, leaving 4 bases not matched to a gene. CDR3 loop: CASSLPGGTTEAFF. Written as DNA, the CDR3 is TGTGCCAGCAGCTTACCAGGGGGGACCACTGAAGCTTTCTTT.